Below, 26 T cell receptor beta chains from the same sample are listed, as sequenced in a study of shared clonotypes between healthy human individuals. Using immunoSEQ multiplex PCR, the repertoire was profiled, and TCRdb retains in-frame clones only, with some absent. The top ten clones hold approximately 0.4% of a sample with under 2.5 million clones, around 93% of them seen once. The material sequenced was naive CD4+ T cells from PBMCs. Specified subset: CD45RA+ positively selected. These receptor sequences come from a man younger than 35 in good health. Some clones in this sample may be carry-over from other donors' samples.

Only one count was recorded for this clone. This sequence joins TRBV5-4 and TRBJ1-3; 7 nucleotides match TRBD1. Germline values: CDR1 SGHNT, CDR2 YYREEE (reference sequence). There are 13 residues in the CDR3. V was clipped by 4 bases and J by 4 bases; unmatched bases: 2. CDR3: CASSRGRGNTIYF. The CDR3 bases are TGTGCCAGCAGCAGGGGGCGCGGAAACACCATATATTTT.

V gene TRBV30 combines with J gene TRBJ2-7; possibly TRBD2 for D (6 bases). This CDR3 comprises 13 residues. Per germline, CDR1 GTSNPN and CDR2 SVGIG (reference sequence). Deletions cut 2 bases from V and 7 bases from J, with 15 bases between. The CDR3 nucleotides are TGTGCCTGGAGTCCACTAGCCCCGGGGGAGCAGTACTTC. Encoded protein: CAWSPLAPGEQYF.

This clone was observed once. This sequence joins TRBV2 and TRBJ2-1; 7 positions agree with TRBD2. Germline CDR1 is SNHLY and CDR2 is FYNNEI. V gave up 6 bases and J gave up 3 bases; unmatched junction bases: 8. The CDR3 spans 15 residues. The CDR3 nucleotides are TGTGCCAGCAGATTAGCGGGCGACTTCTACAATGAGCAGTTCTTC. Translated: CASRLAGDFYNEQFF.

This chain joins TRBV11-2 and TRBJ2-3; D is perhaps TRBD1 or TRBD2 (5 bases each). The V gene's germline CDR1 is SGHAT and CDR2 FQNNGV. The V gene lost 4 bases and the J gene lost 5 bases, with 22 bases spanning the gap. This CDR3 has 17 residues. CDR3 sequence (DNA): TGTGCCAGCAGCTCTGCCGGTGCCGGCAGAGGGGTAGATACGCAGTATTTT. This gives the protein CASSSAGAGRGVDTQYF.

The chain has TRBV6-1 and TRBJ2-1; perhaps TRBD2 as D (6 bases). Germline V gene sequence: CDR1 MNHNS, CDR2 SASEGT. Trimming removed 4 bases from V and 3 bases from J, with 16 bases in between. The CDR3 runs to 16 residues. The CDR3 region has the DNA TGTGCCAGCAGTGCGCTTGGCGGAGGGGACTACAATGAGCAGTTCTTC. Translated: CASSALGGGDYNEQFF.

V is TRBV7-3 and J is TRBJ2-1; 8 nucleotides line up with TRBD1. CDR1 SGHTA and CDR2 FQGTGA come from the germline V gene. The CDR3 runs to 13 residues. V gave up 5 bases and J gave up 8 bases; unmatched junction bases: 5. CDR3 sequence: CASSPGQGDEQFF. The CDR3 bases are TGTGCCAGCAGCCCTGGACAGGGTGATGAGCAGTTCTTC.

This clone has just a few counts. The same CDR3 can be traced to other DNA sequences in this sample. The V and J genes are TRBV28 and TRBJ1-5; D possibly corresponds to TRBD1 (6 bases). From germline, CDR1 is MDHEN and CDR2 SYDVKM. The CDR3 totals 14 residues. Trimming took off 2 bases at V and 5 bases at J, with 10 bases between the two ends. CDR3 in amino acids: CASSLTQGDQPQHF. The CDR3 DNA sequence: TGTGCCAGCAGTTTAACACAGGGCGATCAGCCCCAGCATTTT.

The rearrangement joins TRBV28 to TRBJ2-7; D remains unclear. V was clipped by 6 bases and J by 1 base, with 10 bases between them. Germline V gene sequence: CDR1 MDHEN, CDR2 SYDVKM. The CDR3 extends over 13 amino acids. CDR3 nucleotides: TGTGCCAGCAGGGTGGGTGAGTCCTACGAGCAGTACTTC. As protein: CASRVGESYEQYF.

The chain joins TRBV11-3 to TRBJ2-7, with D perhaps TRBD1 (6 bases). With 7 bases removed from V and 1 base from J, the gap between germline ends came to 23 bases. CDR3 length: 17 amino acids. Germline CDR1 and CDR2: SGHNT and YENEEA. DNA of the CDR3: TGTGCCAGCACCAAAACTAGGGGGAAGGGGGTATCCTACGAGCAGTACTTC. Protein: CASTKTRGKGVSYEQYF.

This rearrangement joins TRBV29-1 to TRBJ2-5, with 9 bases that match TRBD1. The CDR3 has 14 residues. Germline V gene sequence: CDR1 SQVTM, CDR2 ANQGSEA. V gave up 4 bases and J gave up 2 bases; unmatched junction bases: 5. CDR3 amino acids: CSVGTGADQETQYF. CDR3 sequence (DNA): TGCAGCGTTGGGACAGGGGCGGATCAAGAGACCCAGTACTTC.

The chain is built from TRBV7-9 and TRBJ1-3; 8 bases match TRBD1. V lost 2 bases and J lost 4; bases outside the gene matches: 4. The CDR3 runs 15 residues. Per the germline V gene, CDR1 is SEHNR and CDR2 is FQNEAQ (reference sequence). CDR3 region: CASSLQGAIGNTIYF. Written as DNA, the CDR3 is TGTGCCAGCAGCTTACAGGGGGCAATAGGAAACACCATATATTTT.

The CDR3 coding sequence is TGTGCCTGGACCGACAGGGGTCATGAAAAACTGTTTTTT. Its translation: CAWTDRGHEKLFF. This chain joins TRBV30 and TRBJ1-4, with 8 bases that match TRBD1. Germline assignment: CDR1 GTSNPN and CDR2 SVGIG (reference sequence). The CDR3 has 13 amino acids. J gave up 6 bases and V 4 bases, and 4 bases lay outside the gene matches.

The chain has TRBV5-1 and TRBJ2-7; D might be TRBD1 (5 bases). CDR1 and CDR2 (germline): SGHRS, YFSETQ. V lost 4 bases and J 0 bases, leaving 17 bases between the germline ends. The CDR3 runs 16 residues. CDR3 residues: CASSPRTGRSSYEQYF. Written as DNA, the CDR3 is TGCGCCAGCAGCCCGCGCACAGGCAGAAGCTCCTACGAGCAGTACTTC.

This clone has more than one count but fewer than ten. The chain recombines TRBV7-2 with TRBJ2-5; a weak D match, TRBD2 (5 bases). Germline loops: CDR1 SGHTA, CDR2 FQGNSA. Trimming stripped 6 bases from V and 5 bases from J, with 16 bases between. CDR3 length equals 14 residues. CDR3 nucleotides: TGTGCCAGCAGTTCGACGGGGATGTGGGAGACCCAGTACTTC. Translating gives CASSSTGMWETQYF.

This sequence joins TRBV6-6 and TRBJ2-2; possible D gene TRBD2, 5 bases. The CDR3 covers 13 residues. CDR1 MNHNY and CDR2 SVGAGI come from the germline V gene (reference sequence). V lost 5 bases to trimming and J lost 6 bases, with 10 bases between them. The CDR3 loop reads CASSHRGPGELFF. The CDR3, as DNA: TGTGCCAGCAGTCACCGGGGTCCCGGGGAGCTGTTTTTT.

This chain uses TRBV18 with TRBJ2-7; possibly TRBD1 for D (5 bases). This CDR3 is 14 amino acids long. Germline V CDR1 and CDR2: KGHSH, LQKENI. Trimming pared 3 bases from V and 3 bases from J, leaving 12 bases between. CDR3: CASSPSQGLYEQYF. The CDR3 DNA reads as TGTGCCAGCTCACCGAGCCAGGGTCTCTACGAGCAGTACTTC.

The chain joins TRBV6-6 to TRBJ1-1; TRBD1 matches at 8 bases. There are 15 residues in the CDR3. J lost 1 base, V lost 5 bases, and 6 bases had no gene match. The germline V gene encodes CDR1 MNHNY and CDR2 SVGAGI (reference sequence). The CDR3 sequence is CASSGSGTGNTEAFF. The CDR3 DNA reads as TGTGCCAGCAGTGGGTCCGGGACAGGGAACACTGAAGCTTTCTTT.

This clone was observed once. This rearrangement joins TRBV5-4 to TRBJ2-3, with 8 positions matching TRBD2. V lost 4 bases and J lost 3; bases outside the gene matches: 7. The length of the CDR3 is 15 residues. The V gene's germline CDR1 is SGHNT and CDR2 YYREEE (reference sequence). The CDR3 DNA is TGTGCCAGCAGCCATCAGCGGGAGTCAACAGATACGCAGTATTTT. Translated: CASSHQRESTDTQYF.

The rearrangement joins TRBV6-5 to TRBJ2-1; 8 bases agree with TRBD1. V shed 11 bases, J shed 8 bases, and the junction held 11 bases outside the gene matches. In germline, CDR1 is MNHEY, CDR2 SVGAGI. The CDR3 length is 13 residues. This CDR3 reads CAGLQGAFYEQFF. Written as DNA, the CDR3 is TGTGCCGGGCTTCAGGGGGCGTTCTATGAGCAGTTCTTC.

The chain links TRBV28 to TRBJ2-3; TRBD1 agrees at 9 bases. CDR1 MDHEN and CDR2 SYDVKM come from the germline V gene. CDR3 length equals 15 residues. With 5 bases clipped from V and 4 bases from J, the junction kept 7 bases outside the gene matches. CDR3 in DNA: TGTGCCAGCAGTATCCCCCGGACAGGGGCAGATACGCAGTATTTT. It specifies CASSIPRTGADTQYF.

This sequence joins TRBV7-2 and TRBJ2-7; D might be TRBD1 (6 bases). Per the germline V gene, CDR1 is SGHTA and CDR2 is FQGNSA. The ends were cut back, 1 base at V and 1 base at J, with 11 bases in the middle. This CDR3 is 15 amino acids long. This CDR3 reads CASSLEGQLSYEQYF. DNA for the CDR3: TGTGCCAGCAGCTTAGAGGGACAACTGTCCTACGAGCAGTACTTC.

The genes are TRBV19 and TRBJ2-3; the D gene is possibly TRBD2 (5 bases). The CDR3 covers 18 residues. The ends were cut back, 4 bases at V and 5 bases at J, with 25 bases in the middle. Germline-derived CDR1 and CDR2 are LNHDA and SQIVND (reference sequence). Here the CDR3 DNA reads TGTGCCAGTAGTAGAGGGAAGAAGTCGAAGGGTGTAGAAGATACGCAGTATTTT. Translating gives CASSRGKKSKGVEDTQYF.

The chain couples TRBV29-1 to TRBJ2-7; D uncertain. Deletions cut 3 bases from V and 1 base from J, with 10 bases between. From germline, CDR1 is SQVTM and CDR2 ANQGSEA. The CDR3 is made up of 13 amino acids. The CDR3 is CSVDLKGSYEQYF. DNA of the CDR3: TGCAGCGTTGATTTGAAGGGATCCTACGAGCAGTACTTC.

V and J are TRBV5-4 and TRBJ2-3, with D possibly TRBD1 on 6 matching bases. This CDR3 region has 13 residues. CDR1 and CDR2 from the germline V gene are SGHNT and YYREEE (reference sequence). V was shortened by 10 bases and J by 5 bases, with 17 bases between the two germline ends. This CDR3 reads CAGTGRGGDTQYF. CDR3 DNA sequence: TGTGCCGGAACGGGCAGGGGTGGAGATACGCAGTATTTT.

The V call is TRBV7-5, the J call TRBJ2-1; the DNA was not used to check the table's D call, TRBD2. TRBV7-5 is recorded as a pseudogene. The CDR3 is 11 amino acids. CDR3: CVRSSGTRPVF. Written as DNA, the CDR3 is TGTGTCAGAAGTTCCGGGACTAGACCGGTCTTC.

This clone was seen only once. The chain uses TRBV29-1 and TRBJ2-7; D gene unclear. The germline gives CDR1 SQVTM, CDR2 ANQGSEA. Trimming pared 6 bases from V and 3 bases from J, leaving 18 bases between. This CDR3 spans 14 amino acids. CDR3 loop: CSVDRGPSGYEQYF. The DNA for the CDR3 is TGCAGCGTCGACCGCGGACCGTCAGGCTACGAGCAGTACTTC.